The next 24 T cell receptor beta chains were all read from a single sample in a study of shared clonotypes between healthy human individuals. Libraries were prepared by immunoSEQ multiplex PCR; TCRdb keeps only in-frame clonotypes and omits some of them. The sample records around 1,100,000 clones, 60% to 85% being singletons. Sequencing was performed on memory CD4+ T cells from PBMCs. Subset indicated: CD45RA-negative fraction. The receptors were sampled from a man aged 18 to 29 in good health. Some clones in this sample may be carry-over from other donors' samples.

In its sample, this clone was seen a few times. This chain connects TRBV18 to TRBJ1-1, with a possible D match to TRBD1 (5 bases). Trimming removed 5 bases at V and 3 bases at J, with 13 bases between. The CDR3 sequence is 14 residues long. Germline CDR1 reads KGHSH; CDR2 reads LQKENI. Here the CDR3 reads CASSEGIQDTEAFF. The CDR3 coding sequence is TGTGCCAGCTCAGAGGGGATACAGGACACTGAAGCTTTCTTT.

For this clone: A much larger clone lies one base from this, so it may be a read error. The genes are TRBV7-6 and TRBJ1-5; D unclear. Germline loops: CDR1 SGHVS, CDR2 FNYEAQ. The V end lost 1 base, the J end lost 4 bases, and 2 bases lay between the germline ends. The CDR3 is 12 amino acids. CDR3 sequence (DNA): TGTGCCAGCAGCTTAGTGAATCAGCCCCAGCATTTT. Encoded protein: CASSLVNQPQHF.

As DNA, the CDR3 is TGTGCCAGCAGCGATCGGGGGCGCGGGTCCCCTTATGGCTACACCTTC. Protein sequence: CASSDRGRGSPYGYTF. The J gene is TRBJ1-2, the V gene TRBV7-2, with a weak D call TRBD1 (6 bases). The germline V gene encodes CDR1 SGHTA and CDR2 FQGNSA. The CDR3 loop spans 16 amino acids. V lost 5 bases and J 5 bases, leaving 21 bases between the germline ends.

The chain employs TRBV7-2 and TRBJ2-1; 7 nucleotides agree with TRBD1. V lost 4 bases and J lost 10; bases outside the gene matches: 13. The CDR3 is 15 residues long. Germline V gene lookup returns CDR1 SGHTA and CDR2 FQGNSA. The CDR3 coding sequence is TGTGCCAGCAGCTCCACAAGGGACCTCAGGGGGGAGCAGTTCTTC. Its translation is CASSSTRDLRGEQFF.

Ten or more counts support this clone. This chain joins TRBV27 and TRBJ1-5; no clear D gene. CDR1 and CDR2 (germline): MNHEY, SMNVEV (reference sequence). The CDR3 length is 14 residues. Trimming shortened V by 8 bases and J by 6 bases, and 17 bases separated the two germline ends. DNA for the CDR3: TGTGCCAGCTCCTTAAATGGGCATATTCAGCCCCAGCATTTT. This translates into CASSLNGHIQPQHF.

In its sample, this clone was seen once. V and J are TRBV5-1 and TRBJ2-1; weak D call: TRBD2 (5 bases). The CDR3 has 15 amino acids. Deletions cut 4 bases from V and 1 base from J, with 12 bases between. Germline lookup yields CDR1 SGHRS and CDR2 YFSETQ. Here the CDR3 DNA reads TGCGCCAGCAGCCCTCAGCGGAATTCCTACAATGAGCAGTTCTTC. Its translation is CASSPQRNSYNEQFF.

V usage is TRBV7-2 and J usage is TRBJ2-5; D may be TRBD2 (5 bases). Germline CDR1 SGHTA, CDR2 FQGNSA. The length of the CDR3 is 14 residues. Trimming stripped 1 base from V and 5 bases from J, with 11 bases between. The CDR3 spells CASSLVASRETQYF. The CDR3, as DNA: TGTGCCAGCAGCTTAGTAGCTAGCAGGGAGACCCAGTACTTC.

The chain couples TRBV19 to TRBJ2-3, with D possibly being TRBD1 (5 bases). V was shortened by 3 bases and J by 4 bases, with 14 bases between the two germline ends. The CDR3 loop spans 15 amino acids. Germline V gives CDR1 LNHDA, CDR2 SQIVND (reference sequence). The CDR3 protein is CASSISRVTADTQYF. For the CDR3, the DNA is TGTGCCAGTAGTATTAGCAGGGTAACTGCAGATACGCAGTATTTT.

A note on this clone: The same CDR3 arises from other DNA sequences in this sample as well. V usage is TRBV5-1 and J usage is TRBJ2-5; 8 nucleotides line up with TRBD2. This CDR3 contains 14 residues. J lost 3 bases, V lost 3 bases, and 4 bases had no gene match. The germline CDR1 and CDR2 sequences are SGHRS and YFSETQ. The CDR3 protein is CASSYGLAEETQYF. The CDR3 DNA sequence: TGCGCCAGCAGCTATGGACTAGCCGAAGAGACCCAGTACTTC. The full variable domain, in which reference TRBV5-1 and TRBJ2-5 provide the parts outside the CDR3, is KAGVTQTPRYLIKTRGQQVTLSCSPISGHRSVSWYQQTPGQGLQFLFEYFSETQRNKGNFPGRFSGRQFSNSRSEMNVSTLELGDSALYLCASSYGLAEETQYFGPGTRLLVL.

The gene calls are TRBV7-2 and TRBJ1-1, with D perhaps TRBD1 (6 bases). The germline CDR1 and CDR2 sequences are SGHTA and FQGNSA. This CDR3 contains 13 residues. The V end was cut by 2 bases, the J end by 9 bases, with 13 bases between. The CDR3: CASSLNQGRQAFF. CDR3 coding DNA: TGTGCCAGCAGCTTAAATCAGGGGAGGCAAGCTTTCTTT.

In this sample, this clone turned up a few times. The chain carries TRBV6-9 and TRBJ2-5; 11 bases are shared with TRBD2. Per germline, CDR1 MNHGY and CDR2 SVAAGI. The CDR3 length is 15 residues. J gave up 5 bases and V 6 bases, and 8 bases lay outside the gene matches. The CDR3 DNA follows: TGTGCCAGCAGCATCACTAGCGGGAGTCGGGAGACCCAGTACTTC. It encodes CASSITSGSRETQYF.

This sequence joins TRBV6-1 and TRBJ2-1; 9 bases are shared with TRBD2. This CDR3 contains 17 residues. From germline, CDR1 is MNHNS and CDR2 SASEGT. V dropped 2 bases and J dropped 0; count of bases not matched to a gene: 5. The CDR3 DNA reads as TGTGCCAGCAGTGAATGGCTAGCGGGACTCTCCTACAATGAGCAGTTCTTC. It yields the protein CASSEWLAGLSYNEQFF.

The chain recombines TRBV27 with TRBJ2-3; 7 bases line up with TRBD2. The CDR3 consists of 15 residues. V was pared by 3 bases and J by 2 bases, with 5 bases of the junction left unmatched. The germline gives CDR1 MNHEY, CDR2 SMNVEV (reference sequence). CDR3: CASSLGLAATDTQYF. CDR3 bases: TGTGCCAGCAGTTTGGGGCTAGCGGCCACAGATACGCAGTATTTT.

The sample holds a few counts of this clone. A much larger clone lies a single base off, so this may be a read error. Other DNA variants within this sample encode the same CDR3. The J gene is TRBJ1-1, the V gene TRBV29-1, with D perhaps TRBD1 (6 bases). V was shortened by 0 bases and J by 1 base, with 6 bases between the two germline ends. CDR3 length: 13 amino acids. Germline V gene sequence: CDR1 SQVTM, CDR2 ANQGSEA. CDR3 sequence (DNA): TGCAGCGTTGAAGAACAGGGGAACACTGAAGCTTTCTTT. Translating gives CSVEEQGNTEAFF.

The V gene is TRBV20-1, the J gene TRBJ1-1; D is undetermined. Trimming cost V 4 bases and J 9 bases, with 12 bases left between them. Germline V gene lookup returns CDR1 DFQATT and CDR2 SNEGSKA (reference sequence). The CDR3 is made up of 11 amino acids. In nucleotides, the CDR3 is TGCAGTGCTACCCGGGAGAAAAAAGCTTTCTTT. Its protein product is CSATREKKAFF.

The genes are TRBV10-3 and TRBJ2-2; D is tentatively TRBD1 or TRBD2 (6 bases each). Per germline, CDR1 ENHRY and CDR2 SYGVKD. This CDR3 region has 14 residues. Trimming left V 6 bases short and J 2 bases short, with 10 bases between. The CDR3 nucleotides read TGTGCCATCAGCGCGGGACAAAACACCGGGGAGCTGTTTTTT. Translated: CAISAGQNTGELFF.

The V and J genes are TRBV7-6 and TRBJ1-3; 7 bases are a match to TRBD1. The CDR3 spans 16 residues. V gave up 3 bases and J gave up 8 bases; unmatched junction bases: 13. From germline, CDR1 is SGHVS and CDR2 FNYEAQ. The CDR3 reads CASSLGGGRGYDTIYF. The CDR3 DNA sequence: TGTGCCAGCAGCTTGGGAGGGGGCCGCGGTTATGACACCATATATTTT.

A few counts support this clone. This chain joins TRBV30 and TRBJ2-3; 10 nucleotides match TRBD2. This CDR3 is built from 12 residues. V shed 5 bases, J shed 14 bases, and the junction held 10 bases outside the gene matches. CDR1 and CDR2 from the germline V gene are GTSNPN and SVGIG (reference sequence). The CDR3 DNA is TGTGCCTGGGGAGCCCTAGCGGGAGTTAGGTATTTT. Its translation is CAWGALAGVRYF.

This clone was detected a few times. The V and J genes are TRBV29-1 and TRBJ2-7; D ambiguous. Germline lookup yields CDR1 SQVTM and CDR2 ANQGSEA. CDR3 length: 14 residues. Trimming removed 4 bases at V and 0 bases at J, with 13 bases between. CDR3 residues: CSVATYYSSYEQYF. The CDR3 DNA is TGCAGCGTTGCAACTTACTATAGCTCCTACGAGCAGTACTTC.

The V gene is TRBV19, the J gene TRBJ1-5; D is perhaps TRBD1 (6 bases). Germline V CDR1 and CDR2: LNHDA, SQIVND (reference sequence). The CDR3 consists of 12 residues. The V gene lost 7 bases and the J gene lost 2 bases, with 6 bases spanning the gap. The CDR3 protein is CASNRGNQPQHF. Written as DNA, the CDR3 is TGTGCCAGTAACAGGGGCAATCAGCCCCAGCATTTT.

V usage is TRBV4-1 and J usage is TRBJ2-5, with TRBD1 matching over 7 bases. The CDR3 is 18 residues long. The germline V gene has CDR1 MGHRA and CDR2 YSYEKL. V shed 0 bases and J 6 bases; nucleotides not matched to a gene: 16. Written as DNA, the CDR3 is TGCGCCAGCAGCCAAGACCTACTCCAGGGGGTTAGGATAAAGACCCAGTACTTC. Residues: CASSQDLLQGVRIKTQYF.

The chain carries TRBV12-5 and TRBJ2-3; the match to TRBD2 covers 15 bases. The length of the CDR3 is 22 residues. V lost 0 bases and J lost 4; bases outside the gene matches: 17. CDR1 LGHNT and CDR2 FRNRAP come from the germline V gene. CDR3 loop: CASGLVMRGGLAGGFEPDTQYF. CDR3 DNA: TGTGCTAGTGGTTTGGTGATGAGGGGAGGACTAGCGGGAGGGTTTGAGCCAGATACGCAGTATTTT. Full variable domain (outside the CDR3, taken from reference TRBV12-5 and TRBJ2-3): DARVTQTPRHKVTEMGQEVTMRCQPILGHNTVFWYRQTMMQGLELLAYFRNRAPLDDSGMPKDRFSAEMPDATLATLKIQPSEPRDSAVYFCASGLVMRGGLAGGFEPDTQYFGPGTRLTVL.

Notes on this clone: The identical CDR3 is also encoded by other nucleotide sequences in the sample. The J gene is TRBJ2-7, the V gene TRBV18, with TRBD1 identical over 11 bases. The CDR3 contains 14 residues. Losses at the gene ends were 6 bases for V and 4 bases for J; bases not matched to a gene: 5. Germline CDR1 KGHSH, CDR2 LQKENI. The CDR3 coding sequence is TGTGCCAGCTCCCCCGGGACAGGGGGGTACGAGCAGTACTTC. Translated, it gives CASSPGTGGYEQYF.

The chain recombines TRBV9 with TRBJ1-1; 8 bases align to TRBD1. The CDR3 loop spans 14 amino acids. V lost 3 bases and J lost 3; bases outside the gene matches: 4. Germline CDR1 and CDR2: SGDLS and YYNGEE. The CDR3, as DNA: TGTGCCAGCAGCGGGGGGACAGGCCACACTGAAGCTTTCTTT. Its translation: CASSGGTGHTEAFF.